The rows below give T cell receptor beta chains drawn from one sample of a study of T cell responses to AZD1222 COVID-19 vaccine. Clones were read by immunoSEQ multiplex PCR, and TCRdb kept only the in-frame ones, dropping some. The data hold 110,000 to 150,000 clones, with just over 85% observed a single time. The material sequenced was peripheral blood, taken on day 0 of AZD1222 vaccination. The receptors originated from an adult in good health. CDR3s include the opening cysteine and the closing phenylalanine or tryptophan. The D gene is left open where the match is weak. Clone size is given for some rows only: seen once, a few or many times, or a class if the clone is expanded.

abundance: few; d_gene: -; len: 14; j_gene: TRBJ1-2; v_gene: TRBV2; CDR3aa: CASSEAWANYGYTF; CDR3nt: TGTGCCAGCAGTGAAGCGTGGGCTAACTATGGCTACACCTTC
abundance: -; d_gene: -; len: 14; j_gene: TRBJ1-2; v_gene: TRBV15; CDR3aa: CATSGLTGNYGYTF; CDR3nt: TGTGCCACCAGCGGCCTTACCGGAAACTATGGCTACACCTTC
abundance: -; d_gene: -; len: 13; j_gene: TRBJ1-5; v_gene: TRBV2; CDR3aa: CASRRQTYQPQHF; CDR3nt: TGTGCCAGCCGAAGACAGACATATCAGCCCCAGCATTTT
abundance: -; d_gene: TRBD1; len: 13; j_gene: TRBJ1-3; v_gene: TRBV2; CDR3aa: CASQGVSGNTIYF; CDR3nt: TGTGCCAGCCAGGGGGTCTCTGGAAACACCATATATTTT
abundance: once; d_gene: -; len: 18; j_gene: TRBJ2-1; v_gene: TRBV5-1; CDR3aa: CASSLNGRGGSSYNEQFF; CDR3nt: TGCGCCAGCAGCTTGAATGGTCGAGGGGGGAGCTCCTACAATGAGCAGTTCTTC
abundance: -; d_gene: TRBD2; len: 15; j_gene: TRBJ2-1; v_gene: TRBV5-1; CDR3aa: CASSLGGSLYNEQFF; CDR3nt: TGCGCCAGCAGCCTGGGGGGGAGCCTCTACAATGAGCAGTTCTTC
abundance: -; d_gene: TRBD1; len: 14; j_gene: TRBJ2-2; v_gene: TRBV19; CDR3aa: CASSRQGDGGELFF; CDR3nt: TGTGCCAGTAGTCGACAGGGGGATGGCGGGGAGCTGTTTTTT
abundance: -; d_gene: -; len: 10; j_gene: TRBJ1-2; v_gene: TRBV28; CDR3aa: CASSHIGYTF; CDR3nt: TGTGCCAGCAGTCACATAGGATACACCTTC
abundance: -; d_gene: -; len: 13; j_gene: TRBJ1-6; v_gene: TRBV12-3/TRBV12-4; CDR3aa: CASTLSYNSPLHF; CDR3nt: TGTGCCAGCACCCTCTCCTATAATTCACCCCTCCACTTT
abundance: -; d_gene: -; len: 13; j_gene: TRBJ1-1; v_gene: TRBV3-1/TRBV3-2; CDR3aa: CASSPPPGTEAFF; CDR3nt: TGTGCCAGCAGCCCACCCCCGGGGACTGAAGCTTTCTTT
abundance: -; d_gene: TRBD1; len: 13; j_gene: TRBJ2-7; v_gene: TRBV10-3; CDR3aa: CAIRMGQGYEQYF; CDR3nt: TGTGCCATCAGAATGGGACAGGGCTACGAGCAGTACTTC
abundance: -; d_gene: -; len: 18; j_gene: TRBJ2-5; v_gene: TRBV23-1; CDR3aa: CASSQGPTGAKRKETQYF; CDR3nt: TGCGCCAGCAGTCAAGGGCCGACAGGCGCTAAAAGGAAAGAGACCCAGTACTTC
abundance: -; d_gene: -; len: 13; j_gene: TRBJ2-2; v_gene: TRBV10-3; CDR3aa: CAISEPNTGELFF; CDR3nt: TGTGCCATCAGTGAGCCGAACACCGGGGAGCTGTTTTTT
abundance: -; d_gene: -; len: 14; j_gene: TRBJ2-3; v_gene: TRBV5-1; CDR3aa: CASTYSRPTDTQYF; CDR3nt: TGCGCCAGCACCTACTCGCGACCCACAGATACGCAGTATTTT
abundance: -; d_gene: -; len: 12; j_gene: TRBJ1-5; v_gene: TRBV7-2; CDR3aa: CASSFGGQPQHF; CDR3nt: TGTGCCAGCAGCTTTGGCGGGCAGCCCCAGCATTTT
abundance: many; d_gene: -; len: 13; j_gene: TRBJ2-7; v_gene: TRBV7-9; CDR3aa: CASSFRLAAEQYF; CDR3nt: TGTGCCAGCAGCTTTCGCCTAGCAGCTGAGCAGTACTTC
abundance: few; d_gene: TRBD2; len: 16; j_gene: TRBJ2-5; v_gene: TRBV6-2/TRBV6-3; CDR3aa: CASSFSGTISIQTQYF; CDR3nt: TGTGCCAGCAGTTTCTCCGGGACTATTAGTATCCAGACCCAGTACTTC
abundance: once; d_gene: TRBD2; len: 15; j_gene: TRBJ2-1; v_gene: TRBV7-2; CDR3aa: CASSSSGRNGNEQFF; CDR3nt: TGTGCCAGCAGCTCTAGCGGGAGAAATGGCAATGAGCAGTTCTTC
abundance: -; d_gene: -; len: 15; j_gene: TRBJ2-5; v_gene: TRBV30; CDR3aa: CAWSDPGPALETQYF; CDR3nt: TGTGCCTGGAGTGATCCGGGACCCGCGCTGGAGACCCAGTACTTC
abundance: -; d_gene: -; len: 14; j_gene: TRBJ1-1; v_gene: TRBV11-3; CDR3aa: CASSLEGRGAEAFF; CDR3nt: TGTGCCAGCAGCTTAGAAGGCAGGGGAGCTGAAGCTTTCTTT
abundance: -; d_gene: TRBD2; len: 15; j_gene: TRBJ2-7; v_gene: TRBV27; CDR3aa: CASSFLAGAGYEQYF; CDR3nt: TGTGCCAGCAGTTTTCTAGCGGGAGCGGGCTACGAGCAGTACTTC
abundance: -; d_gene: -; len: 17; j_gene: TRBJ2-7; v_gene: TRBV7-2; CDR3aa: CASSSQASSVYTYEQYF; CDR3nt: TGTGCCAGCAGCTCACAAGCCTCTAGCGTCTATACCTACGAGCAGTACTTC